The rows below give T cell receptor beta chains drawn from one sample of a study of cytomegalovirus exposure and HLA in healthy donors. Profiled with immunoSEQ multiplex PCR; TCRdb holds only in-frame clones, not every one. There are some 150,000 clones in the sample, with 2.7% held by the top ten. The source material was PBMCs. The origin of the receptors is a man in his forties or fifties in good health and CMV-seronegative. Each CDR3 is given with its conserved first and last residue. D genes are given only for firm matches.

d_call: TRBD1
j_call: TRBJ2-7
v_call: TRBV5-6
cdr3_nt: TGTGCCAGCAGCCCAGGGACAGGCAGGGAGCAGTACTTC
cdr3_aa: CASSPGTGREQYF

d_call: .
j_call: TRBJ1-2
v_call: TRBV6-7
cdr3_nt: TGTGCCAGCAGTTACACAGGACCCGTCTATGGCTACACCTTC
cdr3_aa: CASSYTGPVYGYTF

d_call: .
j_call: TRBJ2-2
v_call: TRBV9
cdr3_nt: TGTGCCAGCAGCCCCCAGGACACCGGGGAGCTGTTTTTT
cdr3_aa: CASSPQDTGELFF

d_call: .
j_call: TRBJ2-7
v_call: TRBV10-3
cdr3_nt: TGTGCCATCGGTAGCCAGGGGATCTACGAGCAGTACTTC
cdr3_aa: CAIGSQGIYEQYF

d_call: TRBD1
j_call: TRBJ1-2
v_call: TRBV28
cdr3_nt: TGTGCCAGCAGTTTCGCGGACAGGGCGGCTGGCTACACCTTC
cdr3_aa: CASSFADRAAGYTF

d_call: .
j_call: TRBJ1-5
v_call: TRBV7-2
cdr3_nt: TGTGCCAGCAGCTTAGCAGGGGGTACCAATCAGCCCCAGCATTTT
cdr3_aa: CASSLAGGTNQPQHF

d_call: TRBD1
j_call: TRBJ1-4
v_call: TRBV5-6
cdr3_nt: TGTGCCAGCAGCAAGTACGGTGCGGACAGGGCTGAAAAACTGTTTTTT
cdr3_aa: CASSKYGADRAEKLFF

d_call: TRBD2
j_call: TRBJ2-3
v_call: TRBV25-1
cdr3_nt: TGTGCCAGCAGTGCAAGACTAGCGGGGAGGGCAGATACGCAGTATTTT
cdr3_aa: CASSARLAGRADTQYF

d_call: TRBD2
j_call: TRBJ2-3
v_call: TRBV6-4
cdr3_nt: TGTGCCAGCAGTGAGACTAGCGGGGGGGGAACAGATACGCAGTATTTT
cdr3_aa: CASSETSGGGTDTQYF

d_call: .
j_call: TRBJ1-2
v_call: TRBV19
cdr3_nt: TGTGCCAGTAGTACCACAGTTTATGGCTACACCTTC
cdr3_aa: CASSTTVYGYTF

d_call: .
j_call: TRBJ1-1
v_call: TRBV18
cdr3_nt: TGTGCCAGCTCCTTGAACACTGAAGCTTTCTTT
cdr3_aa: CASSLNTEAFF

d_call: .
j_call: TRBJ2-7
v_call: TRBV28
cdr3_nt: TGTGCCAGCTATACTCTAGCTCTTAAGGGTGGAGAGCAGTACTTC
cdr3_aa: CASYTLALKGGEQYF

d_call: TRBD1
j_call: TRBJ2-1
v_call: TRBV5-6
cdr3_nt: TGTGCCAGCAGCCCGGACAGGAATGAGCAGTTCTTC
cdr3_aa: CASSPDRNEQFF

d_call: .
j_call: TRBJ2-7
v_call: TRBV2
cdr3_nt: TGTGCCAGCAGTGTTAGTTTCGAGCAGTACTTC
cdr3_aa: CASSVSFEQYF

d_call: .
j_call: TRBJ1-2
v_call: TRBV2
cdr3_nt: TGTGCCAGCAGTCGGGACTATGGCTACACCTTC
cdr3_aa: CASSRDYGYTF

d_call: TRBD2
j_call: TRBJ2-5
v_call: TRBV7-9
cdr3_nt: TGTGCCAGCAGCCTGGCGGGGGGGCAAGAGACCCAGTACTTC
cdr3_aa: CASSLAGGQETQYF

d_call: TRBD1
j_call: TRBJ1-5
v_call: TRBV6-6
cdr3_nt: TGTGCCAGCACACTACAGGGGAATCAGCCCCAGCATTTT
cdr3_aa: CASTLQGNQPQHF

d_call: TRBD1
j_call: TRBJ1-3
v_call: TRBV6-6
cdr3_nt: TGTGCCAGCAGCCCCGGACAGGGTAGCCTGGGAAACACCATATATTTT
cdr3_aa: CASSPGQGSLGNTIYF

d_call: TRBD1
j_call: TRBJ1-1
v_call: TRBV5-8
cdr3_nt: TGTGCCAGCAGCTTGGACAGGGGCAACACTGAAGCTTTCTTT
cdr3_aa: CASSLDRGNTEAFF

d_call: TRBD1
j_call: TRBJ2-2
v_call: TRBV6-4
cdr3_nt: TGTGCCAGCAGTGATTTCCCAGGGGGCACCGGGGAGCTGTTTTTT
cdr3_aa: CASSDFPGGTGELFF

d_call: TRBD1
j_call: TRBJ1-5
v_call: TRBV19
cdr3_nt: TGTGCCAGTAGTATCAATCCAGGGGGAAGCAATCAGCCCCAGCATTTT
cdr3_aa: CASSINPGGSNQPQHF

d_call: TRBD2
j_call: TRBJ2-1
v_call: TRBV10-3
cdr3_nt: TGTGCCATCAGTGAGCCTAGCGGGGGCCTATACAATGAGCAGTTCTTC
cdr3_aa: CAISEPSGGLYNEQFF

d_call: .
j_call: TRBJ1-1
v_call: TRBV5-1
cdr3_nt: TGCGCCAGCAGCGACCAGGGAGGCACTGAAGCTTTCTTT
cdr3_aa: CASSDQGGTEAFF

d_call: .
j_call: TRBJ2-2
v_call: TRBV15
cdr3_nt: TGTGCCACCAGCAAACGGTCGCACACCGGGGAGCTGTTTTTT
cdr3_aa: CATSKRSHTGELFF

d_call: .
j_call: TRBJ1-2
v_call: TRBV2
cdr3_nt: TGTGCCAGCAGGGACCTGAGGGGAGGAATTGGTGGCTACACCTTC
cdr3_aa: CASRDLRGGIGGYTF

d_call: .
j_call: TRBJ1-1
v_call: TRBV2
cdr3_nt: TGTGCCAGCAGCTATTACACTGAAGCTTTCTTT
cdr3_aa: CASSYYTEAFF

d_call: .
j_call: TRBJ1-1
v_call: TRBV28
cdr3_nt: TGTGCCAGCAGTTCTGGGCCGAACACTGAAGCTTTCTTT
cdr3_aa: CASSSGPNTEAFF

d_call: .
j_call: TRBJ1-5
v_call: TRBV20-1
cdr3_nt: TGCAGTGCTACTACGGGGGGGCCCCAGCATTTT
cdr3_aa: CSATTGGPQHF

d_call: .
j_call: TRBJ1-1
v_call: TRBV7-3
cdr3_nt: TGTGCCAGCAGCCCCTACGGAATCGACAGTCTTGAAGCTTTCTTT
cdr3_aa: CASSPYGIDSLEAFF

d_call: TRBD1
j_call: TRBJ2-7
v_call: TRBV9
cdr3_nt: TGTGCCAGCAGTGGGACAGGGGAGGCTACGGCGCAGTACTTC
cdr3_aa: CASSGTGEATAQYF

d_call: .
j_call: TRBJ2-1
v_call: TRBV10-1
cdr3_nt: TGCGCCAGCAGTCCGCGAGTCGGGGAGGCAATTGAGCAGTTCTTC
cdr3_aa: CASSPRVGEAIEQFF

d_call: .
j_call: TRBJ2-2
v_call: TRBV6-1
cdr3_nt: TGTGCCAGCAGCGAACAGGGTCCCGGGGAGCTGTTTTTT
cdr3_aa: CASSEQGPGELFF

d_call: .
j_call: TRBJ1-1
v_call: TRBV7-9
cdr3_nt: TGTGCCAGCAGCTTAGCATACTCGTCGGACACTGAAGCTTTCTTT
cdr3_aa: CASSLAYSSDTEAFF

d_call: .
j_call: TRBJ2-2
v_call: TRBV11-2
cdr3_nt: TGTGCCAGCAGCTTACGTGACTACGCCGGGGAGCTGTTTTTT
cdr3_aa: CASSLRDYAGELFF

d_call: TRBD1
j_call: TRBJ2-5
v_call: TRBV5-1
cdr3_nt: TGCGCCAGCGGTCCGGGACAGGACCAAGAGACCCAGTACTTC
cdr3_aa: CASGPGQDQETQYF

d_call: .
j_call: TRBJ1-5
v_call: TRBV2
cdr3_nt: TGTGCCAGCAGCTCGGAGGTAAATCAGCCCCAGCATTTT
cdr3_aa: CASSSEVNQPQHF

d_call: TRBD1
j_call: TRBJ2-6
v_call: TRBV7-3
cdr3_nt: TGTGCCAGCAGCTTAATGCGGCAGGGGGCTGGGGCCAACGTCCTGACTTTC
cdr3_aa: CASSLMRQGAGANVLTF

d_call: .
j_call: TRBJ1-3
v_call: TRBV7-2
cdr3_nt: TGTGCCAGCAGCCTAAGGACATCCTCCTTAGGAAACACCATATATTTT
cdr3_aa: CASSLRTSSLGNTIYF

d_call: TRBD1
j_call: TRBJ1-2
v_call: TRBV6-4
cdr3_nt: TGTGCCAGCAGGGCAGGGGGAGGCTATGGCTACACCTTC
cdr3_aa: CASRAGGGYGYTF

d_call: .
j_call: TRBJ1-6
v_call: TRBV5-1
cdr3_nt: TGCGCCAGCAGCTTGGAGGGGAATTCACCCCTCCACTTT
cdr3_aa: CASSLEGNSPLHF

d_call: TRBD1
j_call: TRBJ2-5
v_call: TRBV19
cdr3_nt: TGTGCCAGTAGTATAGAGGGGACAGGGGGACCTGGTTGGACCCAGTACTTC
cdr3_aa: CASSIEGTGGPGWTQYF

d_call: TRBD1
j_call: TRBJ1-1
v_call: TRBV25-1
cdr3_nt: TGTGCCAGCTCCGACAGGGCCTTTGGTGAAGCTTTCTTT
cdr3_aa: CASSDRAFGEAFF

d_call: TRBD1
j_call: TRBJ1-6
v_call: TRBV7-6
cdr3_nt: TGTGCCAGCAGCTCCCAGACGGCGACAGGGTACGGTTCACCCCTCCACTTT
cdr3_aa: CASSSQTATGYGSPLHF

d_call: TRBD1
j_call: TRBJ1-5
v_call: TRBV19
cdr3_nt: TGTGCCAGTACGTACGGACAGGGGAATTCCAATCAGCCCCAGCATTTT
cdr3_aa: CASTYGQGNSNQPQHF

d_call: TRBD1
j_call: TRBJ1-2
v_call: TRBV6-6
cdr3_nt: TGTGCCAGCAGCAGAATACAGGGGCGGAAGGTTGGCTACACCTTC
cdr3_aa: CASSRIQGRKVGYTF

d_call: .
j_call: TRBJ1-6
v_call: TRBV6-1
cdr3_nt: TGTGCCAGCAGTGAACCCGGGTTGTCACCCCTCCACTTT
cdr3_aa: CASSEPGLSPLHF

d_call: .
j_call: TRBJ1-6
v_call: TRBV7-9
cdr3_nt: TGTGCCAGCAGCCCCGGCGGGTCACCCCTCCACTTT
cdr3_aa: CASSPGGSPLHF

d_call: .
j_call: TRBJ2-3
v_call: TRBV19
cdr3_nt: TGTGCCAGTAGTATAGGCAGGGACATCGATACGCAGTATTTT
cdr3_aa: CASSIGRDIDTQYF

d_call: .
j_call: TRBJ2-3
v_call: TRBV6-5
cdr3_nt: TGTGCCAGCAGCCAAAGAAGGGGTATCACAGATACGCAGTATTTT
cdr3_aa: CASSQRRGITDTQYF

d_call: .
j_call: TRBJ2-2
v_call: TRBV7-9
cdr3_nt: TGTGCCAGCAGCCGATCGGAGTCGCCGAACACCGGGGAGCTGTTTTTT
cdr3_aa: CASSRSESPNTGELFF

d_call: TRBD1
j_call: TRBJ1-2
v_call: TRBV7-9
cdr3_nt: TGTGCCAGCAGCTTGACACCGGGACAGGGAGAAGGTGGCTACACCTTC
cdr3_aa: CASSLTPGQGEGGYTF

d_call: .
j_call: TRBJ2-7
v_call: TRBV1
cdr3_nt: TGCACCAGCAGCCAAGAACCCCGACAGGGTGGGATCGAGCAGTACTTC
cdr3_aa: CTSSQEPRQGGIEQYF

d_call: .
j_call: TRBJ1-3
v_call: TRBV4-3
cdr3_nt: TGCGCCAGCAGCCAAGATCAGGGTAGCGGAAACACCATATATTTT
cdr3_aa: CASSQDQGSGNTIYF

d_call: .
j_call: TRBJ1-5
v_call: TRBV2
cdr3_nt: TGTGCCAGCAGTGATAACAGGAATCAGCCCCAGCATTTT
cdr3_aa: CASSDNRNQPQHF